This passage covers 26 T cell receptor beta chains from one sample sequenced in a study of tissue T cells after allogeneic stem cell transplantation. Time point meaning: mouse harvest day 14 after allogeneic transplant. Each mouse received 10^7 T-cell-depleted marrow cells plus 10^6 splenic CD5+ T cells by tail vein. The method was immunoSEQ multiplex PCR; TCRdb's version includes in-frame clones alone and lacks a portion of them. The table has about 1,600 clones, roughly 44% seen once; the top ten hold about 35%. The sample consisted of spleen. The origin of the receptors is a female BALB/c mouse given C57BL/6 T cells with graft-versus-host disease after an allogeneic hematopoietic cell transplant.

About this clone: The gene names given are mouse names. The observed sequence ends 1 residue before the CDR3 terminus, with the missing tail filled in from the germline J gene. This rearrangement joins TRBV4 to TRBJ2-1; the match to TRBD2 covers 11 bases. The length of the CDR3 is 15 residues. The germline V gene encodes CDR1 LGHDT and CDR2 YNNKQL (reference sequence). Germline trimming cut 4 bases from V and 5 bases from J; bases unmatched to any gene: 4. The CDR3 spells CASSFTGGAHAEQFF. Partial CDR3 DNA: TGTGCCAGCAGCTTTACTGGGGGGGCGCATGCTGAGCAGTTC.

To note about this clone: Gene names denote mouse genes. Sequencing ends 1 residue short of the CDR3 end; the germline J gene provides the rest. The chain couples TRBV3 to TRBJ2-5; 8 bases agree with TRBD1. V was pared by 3 bases and J by 6 bases, with 2 bases of the junction left unmatched. Germline-derived CDR1 and CDR2 are SNHLY and FYNGKV (reference sequence). This CDR3 comprises 13 residues. Incomplete CDR3 DNA: TGTGCCAGCAGCTTGACAGGGGAGGACACCCAGTAC. Encoded protein: CASSLTGEDTQY. The CDR3 as a whole reads CASSLTGEDTQYF. The entire variable domain, with the rest obtained from reference TRBV3 and TRBJ2-5, is as follows: GPKVLQIPSHQIIDMGQMVTLNCDPVSNHLYFYWYKQILGQQMEFLVNFYNGKVMEKSKLFKDQFSVERPDGSYFTLKIQPTALEDSAVYFCASSLTGEDTQYFGPGTRLLVL.

On this clone: The genes and germline here are from mouse. The sequence runs out 1 residue before the end of the CDR3; the remainder is reconstructed from the germline J gene. The genes are TRBV2 and TRBJ2-5, with D perhaps TRBD1 (5 bases). V was pared by 0 bases and J by 5 bases, with 6 bases between. The CDR3 runs to 13 residues. Germline V lookup: CDR1 LGHNA, CDR2 YSYQKL. The CDR3 reads CASSQERGDTQYF. The part of the CDR3 DNA that was read is TGTGCCAGCAGCCAAGAGAGGGGAGACACCCAGTAC.

Details on this clone: Gene names are the mouse ones. The DNA ends 1 residue before the CDR3 does, and the rest of the CDR3 is filled in from the germline J gene. V usage is TRBV15 and J usage is TRBJ2-7; TRBD2 might be the D (7 bases). The CDR3 has 12 residues. CDR1 is SGHND, CDR2 FRSKSL, per germline. The V end lost 4 bases, the J end lost 5 bases, and 9 bases lay between the germline ends. CDR3 DNA, as far as it was read: TGTGCCAGCAGTTGGGGGGCGCATGAACAGTAC. This encodes CASSWGAHEQY. The full CDR3 reads CASSWGAHEQYF.

Comment on this clone: Gene names denote mouse genes. The DNA ends 1 residue before the CDR3 does, and the rest of the CDR3 is filled in from the germline J gene. This chain joins TRBV23 and TRBJ2-7; TRBD1, as called in the table, went unchecked against the DNA. CDR3 size: 13 residues. The germline V gene encodes CDR1 KGHTA and CDR2 FQNQQP. This CDR3 is CSSSLQSSYEQYF. The CDR3 bases that were read are TGCTCCAGCAGCCTACAGAGCTCCTATGAACAGTAC.

This clone was seen just once. Gene labels here are mouse ones. The read ends 1 residue shy of where the CDR3 ends; the end is completed using the germline J gene. This chain links TRBV23 with TRBJ2-1; the D call TRBD2 from the table was never checked on the DNA. Germline V lookup: CDR1 KGHTA, CDR2 FQNQQP. CDR3 length: 15 amino acids. CDR3 sequence reads: CSSSQPTGGYAEQFF. The CDR3 bases that were read are TGCTCCAGCAGTCAACCGACTGGGGGGTATGCTGAGCAGTTC. Using reference TRBV23 and TRBJ2-1 for the parts outside the CDR3, the full variable domain is DAAVTQKPRYLIKMKGQEAEMKCIPEKGHTAVFWYQQKQSKELKFLIYFQNQQPLDQIDMVKERFSAVCPSSSLCSLGIRTCEAEDSALYLCSSSQPTGGYAEQFFGPGTRLTVL.

This clone has a handful of counts. Gene and germline names: mouse. The read falls 1 residue short of the CDR3 end, and the missing part is taken from the germline J gene. V is TRBV23 and J is TRBJ2-7; no DNA check was done on the table's D call, TRBD2. The CDR3 covers 14 residues. Germline loops: CDR1 KGHTA, CDR2 FQNQQP. CDR3 region: CSSSQSGGPYEQYF. CDR3 bases read: TGCTCCAGCAGTCAATCTGGGGGGCCTTATGAACAGTAC.

About this clone itself: Genes and germline are mouse. Sequencing ends 1 residue short of the CDR3 end; the germline J gene provides the rest. The rearrangement joins TRBV19 to TRBJ2-5; TRBD1 agrees at 7 bases. The length of the CDR3 is 13 residues. Germline CDR1 FNHDT, CDR2 SITEND (reference sequence). The ends lost 5 bases at V and 9 bases at J; junction bases unmatched: 9. The CDR3 sequence is CASRGTVPETQYF. The CDR3 DNA, read in part, is TGTGCCAGCAGGGGGACAGTCCCGGAGACCCAGTAC.

In the case of this clone: The germline and genes are mouse ones. The read ends 1 residue before the CDR3 terminus; that terminus is restored from the germline J gene. The rearrangement joins TRBV3 to TRBJ2-7, with 13 bases identical to TRBD2. With V trimmed by 5 bases and J by 7 bases, 5 bases remained unmatched. This CDR3 is 14 amino acids long. Germline CDR1 reads SNHLY; CDR2 reads FYNGKV (reference sequence). The CDR3 bases that were read are TGTGCCAGCAGCCCGGGACTGGGGGGGAGGGAACAGTAC. As protein: CASSPGLGGREQY. The whole CDR3 region reads CASSPGLGGREQYF. Filled out from reference TRBV3 and TRBJ2-7, the complete variable domain reads GPKVLQIPSHQIIDMGQMVTLNCDPVSNHLYFYWYKQILGQQMEFLVNFYNGKVMEKSKLFKDQFSVERPDGSYFTLKIQPTALEDSAVYFCASSPGLGGREQYFGPGTRLTVL.

As concerns this clone: The germline and genes are mouse ones. The read comes to an end 1 residue before the CDR3 does, leaving the germline J gene to fill in the end. V and J are TRBV2 and TRBJ2-1; 8 bases are shared with TRBD2. V dropped 1 base and J dropped 2; count of bases not matched to a gene: 7. Germline lookup yields CDR1 LGHNA and CDR2 YSYQKL. CDR3 length equals 17 residues. The DNA read from the CDR3 is TGTGCCAGCAGCCAAGGGGCTGGGGGGAGGGACTATGCTGAGCAGTTC. It is translated as CASSQGAGGRDYAEQF. The entire CDR3 sequence reads CASSQGAGGRDYAEQFF.

This clone was picked up a small number of times. The listed genes are named as in mouse. CDR3 residues: CTCSAVGGDYAEQFF. The sequenced part of the CDR3 DNA is TGCACCTGCAGTGCAGTTGGGGGGGACTATGCTGAGCAGTTC. The chain recombines TRBV1 with TRBJ2-1; 8 bases agree with TRBD2. The read ends 1 residue shy of where the CDR3 ends; the end is completed using the germline J gene. The J segment lost 2 bases and the V segment lost 1 base, leaving 1 base of the junction unmatched. Germline V lookup: CDR1 NSQYPW, CDR2 LRSPGD (reference sequence). The CDR3 is 15 amino acids.

This clone is termed large. Germline and genes: mouse. The DNA read from the CDR3 is TGTGCCAGCAGCCAAGAGGCAGGGGACAACCAGGCTCCGCTT. It is translated as CASSQEAGDNQAPL. The complete CDR3 reads CASSQEAGDNQAPLF. The chain links TRBV2 to TRBJ1-5; D may be TRBD1 (6 bases). The read terminates 1 residue ahead of where the CDR3 ends, so the germline J gene completes it. The CDR3 runs to 15 residues. CDR1 is LGHNA, CDR2 YSYQKL, per germline. The ends were cut back, 0 bases at V and 2 bases at J, with 8 bases in the middle.

Concerning this clone itself: Mouse gene names apply. The read halts 1 residue ahead of the CDR3 end, with the missing end drawn from the germline J gene. The rearrangement joins TRBV31 to TRBJ2-3; 8 nucleotides line up with TRBD2. This CDR3 is 16 amino acids long. Germline CDR1 reads GKSSPN; CDR2 reads SITVG. The junction had 5 bases not matched to a gene; V was cut back by 0 bases and J by 0 bases. CDR3 DNA (partial): TGTGCCTGGAGTCTCCTGGGGGGCCCTAGTGCAGAAACGCTGTAT. Translating it yields CAWSLLGGPSAETLY. In full, the CDR3 is CAWSLLGGPSAETLYF.

By share, this clone ranks as large. Gene names refer to mouse genes. The sequenced fragment ends 1 residue before the CDR3 boundary, so the rest is inferred from the germline J gene. The chain uses TRBV1 and TRBJ1-4; tentatively, D is TRBD1 (6 bases). V was trimmed by 1 base and J by 3 bases, leaving 9 bases between them. CDR1 and CDR2 (germline): NSQYPW, LRSPGD (reference sequence). This CDR3 region has 15 residues. CDR3 residues: CTCSAVQGANERLFF. The CDR3 DNA, read in part, is TGCACCTGCAGTGCAGTACAGGGAGCCAACGAAAGATTATTT. Together with reference TRBV1 and TRBJ1-4, the CDR3 gives the full variable domain: VTLLEQNPRWRLVPRGQAVNLRCILKNSQYPWMSWYQQDLQKQLQWLFTLRSPGDKEVKSLPGADYLATRVTDTELRLQVANMSQGRTLYCTCSAVQGANERLFFGHGTKLSVL.

This clone is classed as large. Gene names refer to mouse genes. The DNA ends 1 residue before the CDR3 does, and the rest of the CDR3 is filled in from the germline J gene. V is TRBV12-1 and J is TRBJ1-2; D gene uncertain. Germline V CDR1 and CDR2: SGHSN, HYEKVE. This CDR3 is built from 12 residues. Trimming shortened V by 0 bases and J by 6 bases, and 7 bases separated the two germline ends. CDR3 amino acids: CASSLRDPDYTF. Incomplete CDR3 DNA: TGTGCCAGCTCTCTCAGGGATCCCGACTACACC. The variable domain in full, with the rest retrieved from reference TRBV12-1 and TRBJ1-2, is DSGVVQSPRHIIKEKGGRSVLTCIPISGHSNVVWYQQTLGKELKFLIQHYEKVERDKGFLPSRFSVQQFDDYHSEMNMSALELEDSAMYFCASSLRDPDYTFGSGTRLLVI.

About this clone itself: Gene names refer to mouse genes. The CDR3 extends 1 residue past the end of the read, so its final part is completed from the germline J gene. The chain combines TRBV19 with TRBJ2-3; D perhaps matches TRBD1 (5 bases). This CDR3 has 14 residues. From germline, CDR1 is FNHDT and CDR2 SITEND (reference sequence). V dropped 1 base and J dropped 0 bases, with 6 bases sitting between them. The CDR3 sequence is CASSIQGSAETLYF. The DNA read from the CDR3 is TGTGCCAGCAGTATACAGGGAAGTGCAGAAACGCTGTAT. Using reference TRBV19 and TRBJ2-3 for the parts outside the CDR3, the full variable domain is GGIITQTPKFLIGQEGQKLTLKCQQNFNHDTMYWYRQDSGKGLRLIYYSITENDLQKGDLSEGYDASREKKSSFSLTVTSAQKNEMAVFLCASSIQGSAETLYFGSGTRLTVL.

On this clone itself: The genes and germline here are from mouse. Sequencing ends 1 residue short of the CDR3 end; the germline J gene provides the rest. V is TRBV4 and J is TRBJ2-7, with 7 bases that match TRBD2. V was pared by 3 bases and J by 6 bases, with 2 bases of the junction left unmatched. This CDR3 is 12 amino acids long. The germline gives CDR1 LGHDT, CDR2 YNNKQL (reference sequence). CDR3 DNA (partial): TGTGCCAGCAGCTACACTGGGGCTGAACAGTAC. It is translated as CASSYTGAEQY. The complete CDR3 sequence is CASSYTGAEQYF.

Comments on this clone: Mouse gene names and germline throughout. The CDR3 extends 1 residue past the end of the read, so its final part is completed from the germline J gene. The chain uses TRBV16 and TRBJ1-2, with a possible D match to TRBD1 (6 bases). There are 14 residues in the CDR3. The V end was cut by 5 bases, the J end by 4 bases, with 14 bases between. Germline CDR1 is SGHSA and CDR2 is FRNQAP. Incomplete CDR3 DNA: TGTGCAAGCAGCCCACACAGGGAGGGCTCCGACTACACC. Residues: CASSPHREGSDYT. The CDR3 as a whole reads CASSPHREGSDYTF.

A note on this clone: Gene names are mouse gene names. The read gets to within 1 residue of the CDR3 end, and the germline J gene fills in the rest. The chain uses TRBV2 and TRBJ2-5, with D perhaps being TRBD1 or TRBD2 (5 bases each). Trimming cost V 0 bases and J 6 bases, with 13 bases left between them. This CDR3 region has 15 residues. Germline-derived CDR1 and CDR2 are LGHNA and YSYQKL. The CDR3 loop is CASSQDRRGADTQYF. Partial CDR3 DNA: TGTGCCAGCAGCCAAGATAGGAGGGGCGCGGACACCCAGTAC.

Comment on this clone: Gene names refer to mouse genes. The read terminates 1 residue ahead of where the CDR3 ends, so the germline J gene completes it. This rearrangement joins TRBV12-1 to TRBJ2-3; D is perhaps TRBD1 (6 bases). CDR3 length equals 15 residues. V shed 1 base and J shed 0 bases, with 10 bases lying between them. Germline V CDR1 and CDR2: SGHSN, HYEKVE. This chain's CDR3 is CASSLGTSSAETLYF. The sequenced part of the CDR3 DNA is TGTGCCAGCTCTCTTGGGACATCTAGTGCAGAAACGCTGTAT.

This clone was detected a few times. Genes here carry mouse names. The CDR3 goes on 1 residue after the read ends, and that part is filled in from the germline J gene. The chain joins TRBV13-3 to TRBJ2-1; 9 nucleotides align to TRBD2. Germline assignment: CDR1 NNHDY and CDR2 SYVADS. J was trimmed by 5 bases and V by 1 base; bases with no gene match: 1. CDR3 size: 14 residues. CDR3 bases read: TGTGCCAGCAGTGATAACTGGGGGGATGCTGAGCAGTTC. It yields the protein CASSDNWGDAEQF. From start to end, the CDR3 is CASSDNWGDAEQFF.

A remark on this clone: Any gene name here is a mouse gene name. The read terminates 1 residue ahead of where the CDR3 ends, so the germline J gene completes it. The J gene is TRBJ2-4, the V gene TRBV3, with D perhaps matching TRBD1 or TRBD2 (6 bases each). Germline assignment: CDR1 SNHLY and CDR2 FYNGKV (reference sequence). The CDR3 length is 16 residues. Trimming took 2 bases from V and 0 from J, leaving 12 bases between them. The CDR3 sequence is CASSLLGASSQNTLYF. The sequenced CDR3 bases are TGTGCCAGCAGCTTATTGGGGGCCTCTAGTCAAAACACCTTGTAC. Full variable domain (remainder filled in from reference TRBV3 and TRBJ2-4): GPKVLQIPSHQIIDMGQMVTLNCDPVSNHLYFYWYKQILGQQMEFLVNFYNGKVMEKSKLFKDQFSVERPDGSYFTLKIQPTALEDSAVYFCASSLLGASSQNTLYFGAGTRLSVL.

Relative to its sample, this clone is medium-sized (0.01 to 0.1%). Mouse germline and gene names are used. The CDR3 end is not reached by the read, which stops 1 residue before it; the germline J gene fills it in. J is TRBJ2-7 and V is TRBV13-1, with D possibly being TRBD2 (5 bases). Germline V gene lookup returns CDR1 NSHNY and CDR2 SYGAGN. The CDR3 has 13 amino acids. Deletions cut 1 base from V and 4 bases from J, with 9 bases between. The DNA read from the CDR3 is TGTGCCAGCAGTGATCTCTGGGCTTATGAACAGTAC. Encoded protein: CASSDLWAYEQY. The whole CDR3 sequence is CASSDLWAYEQYF.

This clone is labeled large. Mouse gene names and germline throughout. The read halts 1 residue ahead of the CDR3 end, with the missing end drawn from the germline J gene. The rearrangement links TRBV3 to TRBJ2-1, with 11 positions matching TRBD2. The CDR3 totals 15 residues. Losses at the gene ends were 3 bases for V and 5 bases for J; bases not matched to a gene: 3. Germline V gene data show CDR1 as SNHLY and CDR2 as FYNGKV (reference sequence). The CDR3 bases that were read are TGTGCCAGCAGCTTTACTGGGGGGGCGCATGCTGAGCAGTTC. Translation gives CASSFTGGAHAEQF. The full CDR3 sequence reads CASSFTGGAHAEQFF.

As to this clone: Mouse gene names apply. With the read ending 1 residue before the CDR3 end, the germline J gene is used to fill in that end. V gene TRBV12-1 combines with J gene TRBJ1-2, with TRBD1 matching 9 bases. This CDR3 contains 15 residues. From germline, CDR1 is SGHSN and CDR2 HYEKVE. With V trimmed by 0 bases and J by 0 bases, 1 base remained unmatched. The covered CDR3 bases are TGTGCCAGCTCTCTCCGACAGGGGGCAAACTCCGACTACACC. Protein: CASSLRQGANSDYT. The full CDR3 protein reads CASSLRQGANSDYTF. The variable domain in full, completed from reference TRBV12-1 and TRBJ1-2, reads DSGVVQSPRHIIKEKGGRSVLTCIPISGHSNVVWYQQTLGKELKFLIQHYEKVERDKGFLPSRFSVQQFDDYHSEMNMSALELEDSAMYFCASSLRQGANSDYTFGSGTRLLVI.

Remarks on this clone: Gene and germline names: mouse. Coverage ceases 1 residue before the CDR3 finishes, and the germline J gene fills in the end. This sample also contains other DNA sequences that code for the same CDR3. The J gene is TRBJ2-4, the V gene TRBV13-1; TRBD2 matches at 7 bases. The germline V gene has CDR1 NSHNY and CDR2 SYGAGN. The CDR3 contains 16 residues. The V gene end was trimmed by 4 bases and the J gene end by 3 bases; junction bases not matched to a gene: 11. The CDR3 protein is CASSHGPGGSQNTLYF. CDR3 DNA (partial): TGTGCCAGCAGTCATGGGCCGGGGGGGAGCCAAAACACCTTGTAC.